A selection of T cell receptor beta chains follows, all from one sample in a study of blood T cell repertoires in COVID-19. TCRdb keeps only in-frame clones here, not all; method: immunoSEQ multiplex PCR. The sample gives about 160,000 clones, around 82% of which show up once; 15% to 20% is in the top ten. Sample: PBMCs or T cells enriched from blood (not recorded which). The receptors were gathered from a man aged 55 to 70 who had recovered from COVID-19. Each CDR3 is given without its conserved first and last residue.

v_call	j_call	cdr3_aa
TRBV6-2/TRBV6-3	TRBJ2-1	ASRPQLAASYNEQF
TRBV19	TRBJ1-5	ASSIGGADNQPQH
TRBV30	TRBJ2-3	AWSPQAGHTDTQY
TRBV24-1	TRBJ2-1	ATSDFLQGMDEQF
TRBV3-1/TRBV3-2	TRBJ1-2	ASSQVNRGLNYGYT
TRBV6-5	TRBJ2-6	ASSPSRVSANVLT
TRBV19	TRBJ2-3	ASRLGVPPDTQY
TRBV19	TRBJ1-1	ASSIPSGTGATSDRTEAF
TRBV28	TRBJ2-1	ASSLSGGRDEQF
TRBV28	TRBJ2-3	ASSRTATADTQY
TRBV28	TRBJ1-5	ASSHQGGQPQH
TRBV5-1	TRBJ2-2	ASSRQGTYTGELF
TRBV5-4	TRBJ2-1	ASSLFSGDEQF
TRBV7-2	TRBJ2-7	ASSLVAGWDEQY
TRBV6-1	TRBJ2-7	ASSEDGRGPSYEQY
TRBV19	TRBJ1-6	ASSFPGTGNNSPLH
TRBV28	TRBJ2-7	ASSLFGGTGLPAPYEQY
TRBV6-5	TRBJ2-1	ASKPGQGNNEQF
TRBV7-8	TRBJ2-3	ASSLGWRDGGDTQY
TRBV19	TRBJ2-1	ASSILAEEYNEQF
TRBV27	TRBJ2-7	ASSSTYEQY
TRBV9	TRBJ1-1	ASSPLYEAF
TRBV30	TRBJ2-5	AWSTSFRGGWETQY
TRBV3-1/TRBV3-2	TRBJ2-3	ASSPFAGGTDTQY
TRBV6-4	TRBJ1-5	ASSKTGSNQPQH
TRBV28	TRBJ2-5	ASSSGQRGQETQY
TRBV6-5	TRBJ1-5	ASGATGSTNQPQH
TRBV7-8	TRBJ1-6	ASSPLSSYNSPLH
TRBV19	TRBJ2-4	ASSNRPEENIQY
TRBV19	TRBJ2-7	ASSPTGGQSYEQY
TRBV7-3	TRBJ2-1	ASSTGLAGPSYNEQF
TRBV5-1	TRBJ1-5	ASSPKGDQPQH
TRBV6-1	TRBJ2-7	ASSEAGDSAFDEQY
TRBV11-2	TRBJ2-3	ASSLDGRESDTQY
TRBV2	TRBJ2-5	ASHSGQGAMQETQY
TRBV19	TRBJ2-2	ASSISVAGSGELF
TRBV19	TRBJ1-6	ASSIGGDSPLH
TRBV7-2	TRBJ2-7	ASSFRTPYEQY